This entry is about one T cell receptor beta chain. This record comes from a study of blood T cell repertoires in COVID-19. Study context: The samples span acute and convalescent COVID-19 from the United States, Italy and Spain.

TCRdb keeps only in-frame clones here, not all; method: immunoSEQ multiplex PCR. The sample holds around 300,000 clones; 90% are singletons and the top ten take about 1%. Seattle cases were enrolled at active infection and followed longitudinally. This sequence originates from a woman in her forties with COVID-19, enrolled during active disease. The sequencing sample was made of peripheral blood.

The CDR3 reads CASSPGQDYGYTF. The CDR3 DNA reads TGTGCCAGCAGCCCCGGACAGGATTATGGCTACACCTTC. The gene calls are TRBV7-8 and TRBJ1-2, with 7 nucleotides matching TRBD1. Germline lookup yields CDR1 SGHVS and CDR2 FQNEAQ. The CDR3 is made up of 13 amino acids. V lost 5 bases, J lost 5 bases, and 5 bases stayed unmatched.